This entry is about one TCR beta chain. Assay: immunoSEQ multiplex PCR; the TCRdb copy retains only in-frame clones and omits some. The sample lists about 74,000 clones, roughly 86% occurring once. The sample comes from a study of blood T cell repertoires in COVID-19. Study as a whole: COVID-19 samples, acute and convalescent, were from the United States, Italy and Spain.

Trimming left V 7 bases short and J 2 bases short, with 9 bases between. This CDR3 has 12 residues. Per the germline V gene, CDR1 is MDHEN and CDR2 is SYDVKM. The sequenced sample was peripheral blood. This TCR derives from a man between 65 and 85 years old with acute or convalescent COVID-19. V and J are TRBV28 and TRBJ2-7, with D possibly TRBD2 on 5 matching bases. CDR3 in amino acids: CASMTTPYEQYF. The CDR3 DNA is TGTGCCAGCATGACTACTCCCTACGAGCAGTACTTC.